The source of this TCR beta chain is a study of blood T cell repertoires in COVID-19. The assay was immunoSEQ multiplex PCR, and TCRdb's table has in-frame clones only and misses some. Of some 50,000 clones listed, roughly 93% are singletons. This CDR3 is built from 13 residues. V was cut by 4 bases and J by 0 bases, with 5 bases left in between. Germline V CDR1 and CDR2: PRHDT, FYEKMQ (reference sequence). This TCR came from a man in his sixties with COVID-19, enrolled during active disease. The rearrangement links TRBV13 to TRBJ2-3; no clear D gene. Material: peripheral blood. The CDR3 DNA sequence: TGTGCCAGCAGCTCACTTAGCACAGATACGCAGTATTTT. It translates to CASSSLSTDTQYF.